This T cell receptor (beta chain) originates from a study of blood T cell repertoires in COVID-19. Across the study: Acute and convalescent COVID-19 samples came from the United States, Italy and Spain. T cells, B-cell-depleted T cells, or PBMCs provided the cDNA or gDNA that served as material.

Per the study methods: Estimation of nucleated cell counts was performed using reference gene primer amplification. Repertoires were generated with immunoSEQ multiplex PCR, while TCRdb's copy carries only in-frame clones and drops some. V, J and clone size were drawn from that table, and D and trimming were deduced from the DNA. The sample carries roughly 99,000 clones, 84% recorded once. CDR1 SGHNT and CDR2 YYREEE come from the germline V gene (reference sequence). The CDR3 runs to 17 residues. Unmatched junction bases numbered 8, after V lost 4 bases and J lost 0 bases. This sequence originates from a human donor in a cohort sampled during active COVID-19. Source material: peripheral blood. The V call is TRBV5-4, the J call TRBJ2-3; 10 nucleotides line up with TRBD2. The chain's CDR3 is CASSRGASGGSTDTQYF. DNA of the CDR3: TGTGCCAGCAGCCGAGGAGCTAGCGGGGGCAGCACAGATACGCAGTATTTT.